The T cell receptor beta chain described here comes from a study of blood T cell repertoires in COVID-19. Study-level information: Samples came from the United States, Italy and Spain, spanning acute and convalescent COVID-19. In each case, the material was cDNA or gDNA derived from T cells, B-cell-depleted T cells, or PBMCs.

Source study methods: It was from reference gene primer amplification that nucleated cell counts were estimated. The assay was immunoSEQ multiplex PCR, and TCRdb's table has in-frame clones only and misses some. The V and J calls and the clone size are those of that table, but D and trimming were determined from the DNA. The sample shows about 42,000 clones, about 88% of them seen only once. The sample consisted of peripheral blood. The receptor was derived from a human donor in a cohort sampled during active COVID-19.

CDR3 sequence (DNA): TGTGCCAGCAGCTTAGCCGCAACTAATGAAAAACTGTTTTTT. Protein product: CASSLAATNEKLFF. The chain recombines TRBV7-9 with TRBJ1-4; D is unresolved. Trimming removed 0 bases at V and 0 bases at J, with 2 bases between. CDR1 and CDR2 (germline): SEHNR, FQNEAQ (reference sequence). The CDR3 runs 14 residues.